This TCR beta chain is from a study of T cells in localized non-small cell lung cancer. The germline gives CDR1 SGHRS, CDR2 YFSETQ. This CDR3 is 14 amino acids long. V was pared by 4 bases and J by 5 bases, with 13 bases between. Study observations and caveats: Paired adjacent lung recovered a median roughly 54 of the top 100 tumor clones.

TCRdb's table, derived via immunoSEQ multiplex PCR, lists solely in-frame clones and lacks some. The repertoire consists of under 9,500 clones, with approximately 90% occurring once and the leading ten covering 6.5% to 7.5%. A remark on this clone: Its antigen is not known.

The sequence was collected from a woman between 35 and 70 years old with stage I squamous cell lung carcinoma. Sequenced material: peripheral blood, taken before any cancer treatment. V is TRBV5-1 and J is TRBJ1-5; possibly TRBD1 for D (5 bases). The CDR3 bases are TGCGCCAGCAGCCTTACCGGGGGGGATCAGCCCCAGCATTTT. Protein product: CASSLTGGDQPQHF.